This TCR beta chain was sequenced in a study of T cell repertoires in cytomegalovirus infection. Study information: Both recently identified HLA-C-restricted and well-studied HLA-B-restricted CMV epitopes were used in the study. The public TCR beta signatures pointed to both CMV infection and matching HLA type.

TCRdb re-called the reads with MiXCR, one entry per CDR3 protein. The sample gives 450,000 to 600,000 distinct CDR3 sequences, roughly 34% of which show up once; roughly 16% is in the top ten. Trimming took off 0 bases at V and 0 bases at J, with 15 bases between the two ends. In germline, CDR1 is MNHEY, CDR2 SVGAGI. The CDR3 consists of 18 residues. Study results and limitations: HLA-C-restricted CMV-specific TCR beta clonotypes prevailed in the ex vivo response.

This clonotype was detected many times. Its antigen remains unidentified. The sample here was cultured PBMCs, taken from culture after CMV antigen stimulation. The rearrangement links TRBV6-5 to TRBJ1-3; no firm D call. The origin of this receptor is a human donor in good health (CMV status not recorded). Some clones in this sample may be carry-over from other donors' samples. CDR3 DNA sequence: TGTGCCAGCAGTTACTCTATTAGCCAGGAGCACTCTGGAAACACCATATATTTT. The encoded protein is CASSYSISQEHSGNTIYF.